This T cell receptor beta chain was observed in a study of blood T cell repertoires in COVID-19. Here immunoSEQ multiplex PCR was the method, and the copy in TCRdb shows in-frame clones only, minus some. The sample comprises 150,000 to 250,000 clones, roughly 82% of which are singletons, and approximately 10% rests with the top ten. The V segment lost 6 bases and the J segment 2 bases; nucleotides outside the gene matches: 5. Per germline, CDR1 ENHRY and CDR2 SYGVKD. The CDR3 runs to 15 residues. Sequenced material: PBMCs or T cells enriched from blood (not recorded which). The chain has TRBV10-3 and TRBJ1-4; TRBD1 matches at 8 bases. This clonotype was obtained from a man between 40 and 49 years old who had recovered from COVID-19. CDR3 residues: CAISPSGGTNEKLFF. The CDR3 nucleotides are TGTGCCATCAGCCCCTCAGGGGGCACTAATGAAAAACTGTTTTTT.